This T cell receptor beta chain was obtained from a study of blood T cell repertoires in COVID-19. As for the study in general: The samples span acute and convalescent COVID-19 from the United States, Italy and Spain.

Cohort 3 recovery required two negative PCRs, clearance, or symptom resolution. The CDR3 length is 14 residues. Repertoires were generated with immunoSEQ multiplex PCR, while TCRdb's copy carries only in-frame clones and drops some. In the table there are under 300,000 clones, around 80% of which are singletons. This clone has just one count. V gene TRBV21-1 combines with J gene TRBJ2-3; the D call in the table, TRBD2, was not verified against the DNA. TRBV21-1 is a recognized pseudogene. This receptor was taken from a middle-aged man who had recovered from COVID-19. Specimen: PBMCs or T cells enriched from blood (not recorded which). CDR3: CASPREGPTDTQYF. In DNA form, the CDR3 reads TGTGCCAGCCCAAGGGAGGGACCCACAGATACGCAGTATTTT.